This T cell receptor (beta chain) is from a study of Graves' ophthalmopathy and Graves' hyperthyroidism. Germline CDR1 SGHTA, CDR2 FQGTGA. The CDR3 is 12 amino acids. Trimming at V came to 5 bases and at J to 6 bases, leaving 1 base not matched to a gene. This clonotype has just a few counts. The antigen is undetermined. A duration under 3 months, NOSPECS ≥4, CAS ≥3 and moderate-to-severe activity characterized the donors with ophthalmopathy. Study conclusions and caveats: Researchers report that a 13-signature model separated ophthalmopathy from stable hyperthyroidism, posting less than 90% sensitivity and about 82% specificity. The model's prediction of ophthalmopathy progression had approximately 71% sensitivity and around 72% specificity.

Scientists amplified the TCR beta CDR3 regions from RNA transcripts. First-round RT-PCR relied on HTBI primers, and a second-round multiplex PCR came next. Via MiXCR, TCRdb re-called the multiplex PCR reads, giving one row per CDR3 protein. The data show about 400,000 distinct CDR3 sequences, with approximately 16% seen just once and roughly 1.5% held by the top ten. The TCR originated in a young woman with Graves' ophthalmopathy. Material: peripheral blood. V gene TRBV7-3 combines with J gene TRBJ2-4; 7 bases are shared with TRBD1. This chain's CDR3 is CASSPGGNIQYF. The CDR3, as DNA: TGTGCCAGCAGCCCAGGGGGAAACATTCAGTACTTC.